The 2 T cell receptor beta chains in this list originate from one sample, sequenced in a study of monozygotic twins with cystic fibrosis. Method: immunoSEQ multiplex PCR; TCRdb's copy keeps in-frame clones and lacks some. The profile shows about 32,000 clones, more than 85% of them singletons. The specimen sequenced was blood. These receptors came from a girl aged 2 to 9 with cystic fibrosis.

The chain uses TRBV5-4 and TRBJ2-7; no definite D call. V dropped 3 bases and J dropped 3 bases, with 13 bases sitting between them. Germline V gives CDR1 SGHNT, CDR2 YYREEE (reference sequence). The CDR3 runs 14 residues. The CDR3: CASSSTGPGYEQYF. The CDR3 DNA sequence: TGTGCCAGCAGCTCAACTGGACCAGGCTACGAGCAGTACTTC.

V is TRBV5-1 and J is TRBJ1-1, with a tentative D call TRBD1 (5 bases). V shed 2 bases and J shed 5 bases, with 13 bases lying between them. Germline V gene sequence: CDR1 SGHRS, CDR2 YFSETQ. The CDR3 contains 14 residues. CDR3 loop: CASSFGTEKTEAFF. DNA of the CDR3: TGCGCCAGCAGCTTCGGGACCGAGAAAACTGAAGCTTTCTTT.